This TCR beta chain was captured by sequencing in a study of blood T cell repertoires in COVID-19. Turning to the study itself: Sites in the United States, Italy and Spain provided acute and convalescent COVID-19 samples. T cells, B-cell-depleted T cells, or PBMCs supplied cDNA or gDNA.

Libraries were prepared by immunoSEQ multiplex PCR; TCRdb keeps only in-frame clonotypes and omits some of them. The sample records about 170,000 clones, about 90% being singletons. Sequencing was carried out using peripheral blood. This receptor was taken from a man aged 25 to 40 with COVID-19, enrolled during active disease.

Here the CDR3 reads CASSIGEKLFF. In nucleotides, the CDR3 is TGTGCCAGCAGTATCGGTGAAAAACTGTTTTTT. The chain has TRBV12-3 or TRBV12-4 and TRBJ1-4; D unclear. Trimming stripped 5 bases from V and 7 bases from J, with 5 bases between. This CDR3 has 11 amino acids.